The entry that follows covers one T cell receptor beta chain sequence. Ten or more counts support this clonotype. The antigen it recognizes is unknown. The record has no base qualities; no much larger clone is one base away. Explained via the paper, the time point label denotes: healthy volunteer bleed at 2 weeks. Total RNA was extracted from unfractionated whole blood collected in Tempus Blood RNA tubes. As TCR sequencing controls, five healthy volunteers were used, with blood taken at day 0, 2 weeks and 6 weeks. The germline V end is reduced by 2 bases and the J end by 4 bases; junction bases left unmatched: 3. The cysteine opens and the phenylalanine closes a CDR3 of 14 amino acids. Of all the DNA, just the CDR3 is kept, 42 bases in frame from base 1. The germline V gene provides CDR1 SQVTM and CDR2 ANQGSEA. Preparation of the library involved RACE. Sequencing used a NextSeq 500. During library preparation, unique molecular identifiers were attached to individual cDNA molecules so that TCRs could be counted quantitatively and reproducibly. Regarding the original processing steps: A median of roughly 98,000 TCRs per sample was observed, with a range of about 20,000 to 750,000. V, J and CDR3 annotation of the TCR reads was performed with the Decombinator software suite. For PS versus PT1 abundance plots, all samples were subsampled to the same number of TCRs (28,000). Expanded TCRs were defined as absent before sensitization and observed at least eight times at the 2-week time point. TCRdb applied fastp at Q25 and MiXCR to the public reads, then kept only in-frame beta chains. Identical CDR3 proteins give one entry, which carries the most common genes and DNA. For this entry, the V and J calls and clone size follow TCRdb and not the study's own pipeline. The sample table records 45,000 or so distinct CDR3 sequences; 4% to 4.5% of these occur just once. Jointly, the top ten make up around 5.5% of the sample.

The data belong to a study of human T cells and chemical hapten exposure (dated by TCRdb to the early 2020s). Notes on the research overall: The libraries were sequenced as a pool, and the TCR yield per sample differed mostly because of small variations in library volumes within the pool. Both TCR alpha and TCR beta chains were sequenced from each blood RNA sample. The study tracked peripheral blood TCR repertoire changes in vivo during primary and secondary sensitization to the hapten diphenylcyclopropenone (DPC) in alopecia patients.

What the research found in general, with its limitations: Repeated subsampling changed both the strength of the expansion versus patch-test correlation and the threshold at which that correlation became significant. DPC sensitization did not change how many TCRs were above 1 in 1000 frequency, and no evidence was found of alterations in global repertoire structure.

This receptor was obtained from a human donor in good health. Some clones in this sample may be carry-over from other donors' samples. What was sequenced was whole blood. Recombination linked TRBV29-1 to TRBJ2-3; 10 nucleotides in the junction match TRBD2. The bases are TGCAGCGTTGAACGAGCGGGAGGGTCAGATACGCAGTATTTT. Its product reads: CSVERAGGSDTQYF.